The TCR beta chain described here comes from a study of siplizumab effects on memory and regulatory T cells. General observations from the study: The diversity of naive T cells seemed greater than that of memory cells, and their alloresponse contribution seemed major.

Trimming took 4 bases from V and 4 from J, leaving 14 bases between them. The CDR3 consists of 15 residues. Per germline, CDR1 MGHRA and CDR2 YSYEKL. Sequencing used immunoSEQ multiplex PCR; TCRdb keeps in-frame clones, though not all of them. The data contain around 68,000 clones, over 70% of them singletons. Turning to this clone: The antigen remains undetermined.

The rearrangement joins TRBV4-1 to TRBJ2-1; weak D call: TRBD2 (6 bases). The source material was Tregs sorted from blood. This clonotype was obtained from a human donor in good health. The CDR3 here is CASSPPGLTYNEQFF. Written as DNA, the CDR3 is TGCGCCAGCAGCCCCCCGGGACTTACTTACAATGAGCAGTTCTTC.